The T cell receptor (beta chain) under discussion was sequenced for a study of T-cell reconstitution after alpha-beta-depleted transplantation in children (dated by TCRdb to between 2015 and 2016). Regarding the study in general: T-cell immune reconstitution after TCRalphabeta/CD19-depleted allogeneic hematopoietic cell transplantation in children was quantitatively tracked in the study by means of TCR repertoire profiling.

Notes on this clonotype: Its antigen is still unknown. Base qualities are missing; no much larger clone stands one base away.

V loses 4 bases at its end and J loses 3 bases; junction bases beyond the gene matches: 5. The CDR3 runs 14 residues from the cysteine to the phenylalanine. Here the CDR3 DNA is all that survives: 42 bases in frame from base 1. The germline V gene (reference sequence) yields LNHNV for CDR1 and YYDKDF for CDR2. The library was made by PCR. The run used an Illumina HiSeq 2500. Molecular barcoding was employed in the preparation of TCR libraries, with unique molecular identifiers being used to normalize TCRbeta repertoire quantification. In TCRdb, the public reads were trimmed at Q25 with fastp and aligned with MiXCR, with productive beta chains retained. CDR3 protein duplicates are merged, each entry listing the most common genes and DNA. This sample lists roughly 200,000 distinct CDR3 sequences; around 10% were detected once. Together, the top ten hold approximately 6.2% of the sample.

The sample consisted of PBMCs from the stem cell graft donor, taken from the stem cell graft. The rearranged segments are TRBV15 and TRBJ1-2, with TRBD1 identical over 7 junction bases. This TCR derives from a human donor who donated a stem cell graft to a child with acute lymphoblastic leukemia. The sequence in DNA is TGTGCCACCAGCATCCGACAGGGCCACTATGGCTACACCTTC. This translates into CATSIRQGHYGYTF.